This TCR beta chain is from a study of blood T cells in healthy people across ages. PCR was performed a second time for about 7 to 12 cycles using a sample-barcoded 5' primer and a J-beta primer mix. TCRdb re-called the 5' RACE reads with MiXCR, one entry per CDR3 protein. The data contain approximately 850,000 distinct CDR3 sequences, roughly 50% of them singletons. The source material was blood. The clonotype was recovered from a man younger than 40 in good health.

Written as DNA, the CDR3 is TGTGCCAGCAGATCAGCGCCCGAGCAGTACTTC. It yields the protein CASRSAPEQYF. This rearrangement joins TRBV6-5 to TRBJ2-7; D remains unclear. This CDR3 has 11 residues. Germline values: CDR1 MNHEY, CDR2 SVGAGI. V lost 6 bases and J lost 6, with 9 bases in between.